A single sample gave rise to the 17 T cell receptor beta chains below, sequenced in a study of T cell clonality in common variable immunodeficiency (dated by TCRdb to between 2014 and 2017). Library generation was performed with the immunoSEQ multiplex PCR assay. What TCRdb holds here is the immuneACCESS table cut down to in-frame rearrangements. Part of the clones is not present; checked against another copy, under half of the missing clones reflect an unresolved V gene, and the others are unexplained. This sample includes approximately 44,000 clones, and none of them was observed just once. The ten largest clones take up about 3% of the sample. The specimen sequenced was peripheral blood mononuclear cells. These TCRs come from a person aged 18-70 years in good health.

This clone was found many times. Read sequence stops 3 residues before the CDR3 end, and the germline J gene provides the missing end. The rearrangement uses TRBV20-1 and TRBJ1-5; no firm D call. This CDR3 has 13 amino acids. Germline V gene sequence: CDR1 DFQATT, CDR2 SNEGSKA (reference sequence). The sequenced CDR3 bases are TGCAGTGCTAGTGTGGGCTCTGGGCGACCC. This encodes CSASVGSGRP. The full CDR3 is CSASVGSGRPQHF.

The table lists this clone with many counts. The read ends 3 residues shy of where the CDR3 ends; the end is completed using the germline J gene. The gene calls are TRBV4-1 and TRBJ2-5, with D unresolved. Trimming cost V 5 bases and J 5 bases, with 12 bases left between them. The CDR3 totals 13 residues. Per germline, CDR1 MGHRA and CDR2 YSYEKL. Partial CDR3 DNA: TGCGCCAGCAGCTTCGCTAGTTTTGAGACC. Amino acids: CASSFASFET. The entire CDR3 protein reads CASSFASFETQYF.

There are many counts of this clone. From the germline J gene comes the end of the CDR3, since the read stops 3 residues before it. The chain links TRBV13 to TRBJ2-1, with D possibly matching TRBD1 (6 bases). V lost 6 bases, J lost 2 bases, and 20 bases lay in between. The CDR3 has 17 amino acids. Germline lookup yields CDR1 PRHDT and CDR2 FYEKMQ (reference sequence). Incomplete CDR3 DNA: TGTGCCAGCAGTTCCAACAGGGACCGGGACGCCTACAATGAG. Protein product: CASSSNRDRDAYNE. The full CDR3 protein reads CASSSNRDRDAYNEQFF.

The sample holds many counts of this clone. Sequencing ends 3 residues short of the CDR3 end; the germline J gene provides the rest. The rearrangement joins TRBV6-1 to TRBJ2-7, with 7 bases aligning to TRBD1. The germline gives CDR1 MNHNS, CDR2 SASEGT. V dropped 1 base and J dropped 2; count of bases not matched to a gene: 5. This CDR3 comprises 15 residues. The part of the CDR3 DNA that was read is TGTGCCAGCAGTGAAGTGACAGGGATTACCTACGAG. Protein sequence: CASSEVTGITYE. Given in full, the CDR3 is CASSEVTGITYEQYF.

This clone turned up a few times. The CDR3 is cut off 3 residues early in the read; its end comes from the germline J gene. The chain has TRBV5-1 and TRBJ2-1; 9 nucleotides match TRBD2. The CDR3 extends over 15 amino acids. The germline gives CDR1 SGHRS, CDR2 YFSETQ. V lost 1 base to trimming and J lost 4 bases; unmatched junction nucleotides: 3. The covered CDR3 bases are TGCGCCAGCAGCTTGCCTAGCGGGACTTACAATGAG. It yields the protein CASSLPSGTYNE. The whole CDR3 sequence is CASSLPSGTYNEQFF.

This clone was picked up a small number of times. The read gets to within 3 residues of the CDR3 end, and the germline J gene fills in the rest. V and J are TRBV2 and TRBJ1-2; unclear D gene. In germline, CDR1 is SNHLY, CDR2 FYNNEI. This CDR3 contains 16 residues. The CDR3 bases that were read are TGTGCCAGCAGTGATAAAGTGAGGACTACCTCCTACGAC. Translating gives CASSDKVRTTSYD. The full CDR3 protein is CASSDKVRTTSYDYTF.

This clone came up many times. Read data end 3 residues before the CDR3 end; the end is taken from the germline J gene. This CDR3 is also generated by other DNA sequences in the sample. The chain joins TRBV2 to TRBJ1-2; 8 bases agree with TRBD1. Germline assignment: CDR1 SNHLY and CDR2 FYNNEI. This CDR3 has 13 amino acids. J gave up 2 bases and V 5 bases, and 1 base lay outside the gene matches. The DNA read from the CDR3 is TGTGCCAGCAGTTGGACAGGGAACTATGGC. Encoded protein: CASSWTGNYG. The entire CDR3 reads CASSWTGNYGYTF.

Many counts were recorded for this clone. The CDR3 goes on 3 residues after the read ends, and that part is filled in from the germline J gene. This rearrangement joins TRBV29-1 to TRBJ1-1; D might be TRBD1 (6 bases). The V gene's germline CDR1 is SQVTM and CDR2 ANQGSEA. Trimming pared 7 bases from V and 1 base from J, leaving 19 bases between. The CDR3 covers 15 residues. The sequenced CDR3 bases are TGCAGCGCTGGGCGACAGGCCTCGTCGAACACTGAA. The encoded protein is CSAGRQASSNTE. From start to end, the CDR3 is CSAGRQASSNTEAFF.

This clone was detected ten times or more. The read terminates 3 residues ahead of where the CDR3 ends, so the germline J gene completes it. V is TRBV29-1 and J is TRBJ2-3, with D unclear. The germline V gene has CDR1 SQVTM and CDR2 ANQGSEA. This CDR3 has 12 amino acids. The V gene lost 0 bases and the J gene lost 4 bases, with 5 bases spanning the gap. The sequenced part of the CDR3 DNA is TGCAGCGTTGAAGAGGCCTCAGATACG. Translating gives CSVEEASDT. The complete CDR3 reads CSVEEASDTQYF.

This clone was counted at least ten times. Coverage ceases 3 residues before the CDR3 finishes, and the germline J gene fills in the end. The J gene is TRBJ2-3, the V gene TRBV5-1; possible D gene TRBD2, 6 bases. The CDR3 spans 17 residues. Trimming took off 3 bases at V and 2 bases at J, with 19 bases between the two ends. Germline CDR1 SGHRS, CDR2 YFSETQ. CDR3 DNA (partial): TGCGCCAGCAGCTCCCCCGAGGCGGGGATCCTCACAGATACG. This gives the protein CASSSPEAGILTDT. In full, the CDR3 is CASSSPEAGILTDTQYF. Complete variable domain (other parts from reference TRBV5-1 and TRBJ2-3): KAGVTQTPRYLIKTRGQQVTLSCSPISGHRSVSWYQQTPGQGLQFLFEYFSETQRNKGNFPGRFSGRQFSNSRSEMNVSTLELGDSALYLCASSSPEAGILTDTQYFGPGTRLTVL.

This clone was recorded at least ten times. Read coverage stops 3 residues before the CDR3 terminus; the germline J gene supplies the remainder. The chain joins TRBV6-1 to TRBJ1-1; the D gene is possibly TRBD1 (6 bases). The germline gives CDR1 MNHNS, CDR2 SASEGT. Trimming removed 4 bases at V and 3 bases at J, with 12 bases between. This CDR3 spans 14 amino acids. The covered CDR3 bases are TGTGCCAGCAGTGTATCTGGGACATACACTGAA. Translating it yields CASSVSGTYTE. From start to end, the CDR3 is CASSVSGTYTEAFF.

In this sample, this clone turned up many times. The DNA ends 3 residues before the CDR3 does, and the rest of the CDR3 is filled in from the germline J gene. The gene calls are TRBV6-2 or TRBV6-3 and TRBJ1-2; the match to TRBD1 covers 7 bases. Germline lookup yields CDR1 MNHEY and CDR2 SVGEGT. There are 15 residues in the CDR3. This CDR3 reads CASSYGQVRVMGYTF. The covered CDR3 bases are TGTGCCAGCAGTTACGGACAGGTGCGGGTTATGGGC.

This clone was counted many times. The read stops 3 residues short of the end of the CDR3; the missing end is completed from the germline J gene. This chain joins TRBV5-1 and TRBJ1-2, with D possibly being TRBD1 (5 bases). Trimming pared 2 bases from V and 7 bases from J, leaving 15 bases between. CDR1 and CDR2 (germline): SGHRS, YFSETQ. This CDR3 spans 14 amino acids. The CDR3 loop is CASSFIGQSSGYTF. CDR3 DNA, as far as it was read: TGCGCCAGCAGCTTCATCGGACAAAGCAGTGGC.

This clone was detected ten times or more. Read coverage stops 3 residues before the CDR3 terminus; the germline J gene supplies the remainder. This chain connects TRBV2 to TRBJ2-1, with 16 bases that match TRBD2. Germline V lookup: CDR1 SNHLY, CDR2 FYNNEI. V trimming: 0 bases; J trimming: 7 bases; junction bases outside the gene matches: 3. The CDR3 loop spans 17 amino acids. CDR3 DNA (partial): TGTGCCAGCAGTGAAGCGCTGGGACTAGCGGGAGGGAATGAG. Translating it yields CASSEALGLAGGNE. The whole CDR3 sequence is CASSEALGLAGGNEQFF. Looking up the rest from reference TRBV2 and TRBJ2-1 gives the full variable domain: EPEVTQTPSHQVTQMGQEVILRCVPISNHLYFYWYRQILGQKVEFLVSFYNNEISEKSEIFDDQFSVERPDGSNFTLKIRSTKLEDSAMYFCASSEALGLAGGNEQFFGPGTRLTVL.

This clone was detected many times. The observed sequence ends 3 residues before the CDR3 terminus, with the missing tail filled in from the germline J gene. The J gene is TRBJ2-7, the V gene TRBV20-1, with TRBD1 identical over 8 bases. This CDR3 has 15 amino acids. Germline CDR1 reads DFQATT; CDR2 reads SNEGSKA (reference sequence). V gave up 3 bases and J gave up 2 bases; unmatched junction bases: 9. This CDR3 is CSASPGTGGPYEQYF. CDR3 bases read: TGCAGTGCTAGCCCTGGGACAGGAGGCCCCTACGAG.

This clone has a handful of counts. CDR3 DNA, as far as it was read: TGTGCCAGTAGTGTCTCGACAGGGGGCAACTACGAG. The encoded protein is CASSVSTGGNYE. In full, the CDR3 is CASSVSTGGNYEQYF. The rearrangement joins TRBV19 to TRBJ2-7, with 10 positions matching TRBD1. The DNA ends 3 residues before the CDR3 does, and the rest of the CDR3 is filled in from the germline J gene. Looked up from germline, CDR1 is LNHDA and CDR2 is SQIVND (reference sequence). V trimming: 5 bases; J trimming: 3 bases; junction bases outside the gene matches: 7. The CDR3 sequence is 15 residues long.

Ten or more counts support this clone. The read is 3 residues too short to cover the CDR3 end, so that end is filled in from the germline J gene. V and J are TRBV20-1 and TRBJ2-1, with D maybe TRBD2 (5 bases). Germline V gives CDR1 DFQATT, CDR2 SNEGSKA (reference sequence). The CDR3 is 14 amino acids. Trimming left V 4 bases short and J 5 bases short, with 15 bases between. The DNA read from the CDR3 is TGCAGTGCTACCACTTTTGAGAGGGACAATGAG. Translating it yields CSATTFERDNE. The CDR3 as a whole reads CSATTFERDNEQFF.